Listed below are T cell receptor beta chains from one sample, sequenced in a study of shared clonotypes between healthy human individuals. Generated by immunoSEQ multiplex PCR, the TCRdb table keeps only in-frame clones and is missing some. This table holds 2,100,000 or so clones, more than 90% found once. Sequenced sample: naive CD4+ T cells sorted from blood. These receptor sequences come from a man between 18 and 29 years old in good health. Each CDR3 is given with its conserved first and last residue. Fields, in order: V gene, J gene, clone size, D gene, CDR3 protein, CDR3 DNA. D genes are given only for firm matches. Clone size is shown for a subset of rows, as once, few, many or a class of expanded clone.

v_gene: TRBV11-3
j_gene: TRBJ2-1
abundance: .
d_gene: TRBD2
CDR3aa: CASSLETRTSGWGEQFF
CDR3nt: TGTGCCAGCAGCTTAGAAACCCGGACTAGCGGATGGGGTGAGCAGTTCTTC

v_gene: TRBV30
j_gene: TRBJ2-7
abundance: .
d_gene: TRBD2
CDR3aa: CAWGSGGEYEQYF
CDR3nt: TGTGCCTGGGGTAGCGGGGGGGAGTACGAGCAGTACTTC

v_gene: TRBV6-1
j_gene: TRBJ2-5
abundance: .
d_gene: TRBD1
CDR3aa: CASSEDRGLIRTQYF
CDR3nt: TGTGCCAGCAGCGAGGACAGGGGGCTGATTCGGACCCAGTACTTC

v_gene: TRBV6-5
j_gene: TRBJ2-5
abundance: .
d_gene: .
CDR3aa: CASSYSFQGRGETQYF
CDR3nt: TGTGCCAGCAGTTACTCTTTTCAGGGTCGGGGAGAGACCCAGTACTTC

v_gene: TRBV10-1
j_gene: TRBJ2-7
abundance: .
d_gene: .
CDR3aa: CASSSDSYEQYF
CDR3nt: TGCGCCAGCAGTTCGGACAGCTACGAGCAGTACTTC

v_gene: TRBV11-3
j_gene: TRBJ2-3
abundance: .
d_gene: TRBD1
CDR3aa: CASSARTGTDTQYF
CDR3nt: TGTGCCAGCAGCGCCCGGACAGGAACAGATACGCAGTATTTT

v_gene: TRBV30
j_gene: TRBJ1-3
abundance: .
d_gene: .
CDR3aa: CAWSVVRAPGNTIYF
CDR3nt: TGTGCCTGGAGTGTGGTACGGGCTCCTGGAAACACCATATATTTT

v_gene: TRBV5-1
j_gene: TRBJ2-7
abundance: once
d_gene: .
CDR3aa: CASTKTSTVSYEQYF
CDR3nt: TGCGCCAGCACCAAAACCTCGACAGTCTCCTACGAGCAGTACTTC

v_gene: TRBV19
j_gene: TRBJ1-1
abundance: .
d_gene: TRBD1
CDR3aa: CASSIGQGRGTEAFF
CDR3nt: TGTGCCAGTAGTATCGGACAGGGCCGGGGGACTGAAGCTTTCTTT

v_gene: TRBV5-4
j_gene: TRBJ2-7
abundance: .
d_gene: .
CDR3aa: CASSLVGGGSPEQYF
CDR3nt: TGTGCCAGCAGCTTGGTTGGGGGAGGAAGCCCCGAGCAGTACTTC

v_gene: TRBV10-3
j_gene: TRBJ1-5
abundance: .
d_gene: TRBD1
CDR3aa: CAIRDRADQPQHF
CDR3nt: TGTGCCATCAGGGACAGGGCAGATCAGCCCCAGCATTTT